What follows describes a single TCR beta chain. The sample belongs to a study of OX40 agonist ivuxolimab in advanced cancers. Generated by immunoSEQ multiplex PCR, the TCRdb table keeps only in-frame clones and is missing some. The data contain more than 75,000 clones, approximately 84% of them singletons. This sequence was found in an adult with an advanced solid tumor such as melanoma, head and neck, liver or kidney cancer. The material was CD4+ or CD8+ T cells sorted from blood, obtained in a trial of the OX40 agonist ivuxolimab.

CDR3 region: CASSLSANTGELFF. For the CDR3, the DNA is TGCGCCAGCAGCTTGTCCGCGAACACCGGGGAGCTGTTTTTT. The V gene is TRBV5-1, the J gene TRBJ2-2; D ambiguous. V lost 1 base, J lost 0 bases, and 4 bases lay in between. CDR3 length equals 14 residues. Germline CDR1 is SGHRS and CDR2 is YFSETQ. The full variable domain, rest sourced from reference TRBV5-1 and TRBJ2-2, is KAGVTQTPRYLIKTRGQQVTLSCSPISGHRSVSWYQQTPGQGLQFLFEYFSETQRNKGNFPGRFSGRQFSNSRSEMNVSTLELGDSALYLCASSLSANTGELFFGEGSRLTVL.